These 30 T cell receptor beta chains originate from one sample sequenced in a study of blood T cell repertoires in COVID-19. Produced via immunoSEQ multiplex PCR; TCRdb's table is partial and in-frame only. Of just over 150,000 clones in the sample, almost 85% were seen once. Sample: peripheral blood. Receptors originate from a woman aged 80 or over with acute or convalescent COVID-19.

The chain uses TRBV7-8 and TRBJ1-5, with 7 positions matching TRBD1. V dropped 5 bases and J dropped 4; count of bases not matched to a gene: 8. The CDR3 sequence is 15 residues long. Germline-derived CDR1 and CDR2 are SGHVS and FQNEAQ. The CDR3 DNA reads as TGTGCCAGCAGCACTTGGACAGGCCCGAATCAGCCCCAGCATTTT. Translation gives CASSTWTGPNQPQHF.

This clone was seen ten or more times. The rearrangement joins TRBV6-2 or TRBV6-3 to TRBJ1-1; 7 bases map to TRBD1. The germline CDR1 and CDR2 sequences are MNHEY and SVGEGT. This CDR3 is 14 amino acids long. The V and J ends lost 6 bases and 3 bases, in that order; junction bases with no gene match: 7. CDR3 loop: CASSLRGWDTEAFF. The CDR3 region has the DNA TGTGCCAGCAGCCTCAGGGGGTGGGACACTGAAGCTTTCTTT.

This clone was detected once. This rearrangement joins TRBV5-5 to TRBJ2-3; 12 nucleotides line up with TRBD2. Germline CDR1 and CDR2: SGHKS and YYEKEE (reference sequence). After removal of 5 bases from V and 7 bases from J, the junction contained 8 bases not matched to a gene. CDR3 size: 15 residues. The DNA for the CDR3 is TGTGCCAGCAGTTCGACTAGCGGGAGAATAAATACGCAGTATTTT. Translation gives CASSSTSGRINTQYF.

In its sample, this clone was seen once. The chain carries TRBV5-5 and TRBJ1-2; D perhaps matches TRBD1 (6 bases). CDR3 size: 14 residues. CDR1 and CDR2 (germline): SGHKS, YYEKEE (reference sequence). The V gene lost 4 bases and the J gene lost 4 bases, with 14 bases spanning the gap. The CDR3 reads CASSPKGGGYGYTF. The CDR3 nucleotides read TGTGCCAGCAGCCCGAAGGGAGGGGGCTATGGCTACACCTTC.

This clone was seen just once. The chain links TRBV4-1 to TRBJ2-7, with TRBD1 identical over 7 bases. From germline, CDR1 is MGHRA and CDR2 YSYEKL. The CDR3 has 15 residues. Losses at the gene ends were 4 bases for V and 0 bases for J; bases not matched to a gene: 6. Here the CDR3 DNA reads TGCGCCAGCAGCCCGGGACAGTTAAGCTCCTACGAGCAGTACTTC. This translates into CASSPGQLSSYEQYF.

The chain couples TRBV18 to TRBJ1-1, with 7 bases fitting TRBD1. Germline lookup yields CDR1 KGHSH and CDR2 LQKENI. CDR3 length equals 16 residues. The junction had 5 bases not matched to a gene; V was cut back by 1 base and J by 0 bases. CDR3: CASSPRQGKMNTEAFF. In DNA, the CDR3 is TGTGCCAGCTCACCACGACAGGGCAAGATGAACACTGAAGCTTTCTTT.

The chain carries TRBV30 and TRBJ1-5; the match to TRBD1 covers 12 bases. CDR1 and CDR2 from the germline V gene are GTSNPN and SVGIG (reference sequence). Losses at the gene ends were 5 bases for V and 7 bases for J; bases not matched to a gene: 3. This CDR3 comprises 13 residues. CDR3 loop: CAWGTGGGQPQHF. As DNA, the CDR3 is TGTGCCTGGGGGACAGGGGGCGGCCAGCCCCAGCATTTT.

This clone showed up just once. The chain employs TRBV10-3 and TRBJ1-1; the match to TRBD1 covers 7 bases. J gave up 1 base and V 6 bases, and 5 bases lay outside the gene matches. The CDR3 totals 14 residues. Germline CDR1 and CDR2: ENHRY and SYGVKD. The CDR3 coding sequence is TGTGCCATCAGGGCGGGACAGCGGAACACTGAAGCTTTCTTT. Amino acid sequence: CAIRAGQRNTEAFF.

V and J are TRBV3-1 (or the pseudogene TRBV3-2) and TRBJ1-5, with TRBD1 matching over 9 bases. The CDR3 consists of 15 residues. Germline-derived CDR1 and CDR2 are LGHDT and YNNKEL (reference sequence). After removal of 1 base from V and 2 bases from J, the junction contained 0 bases not matched to a gene. CDR3: CASSQGTGGNQPQHF. The CDR3 DNA sequence: TGTGCCAGCAGCCAAGGGACAGGGGGCAATCAGCCCCAGCATTTT.

This clone occurred a few times. This chain joins TRBV7-2 and TRBJ2-1; 7 bases align to TRBD2. The trim removed 0 bases at V and 8 bases at J, leaving 10 bases unmatched. This CDR3 has 16 residues. Germline V gene data show CDR1 as SGHTA and CDR2 as FQGNSA. CDR3 residues: CASSLASGGRTYEQFF. The CDR3 nucleotides are TGTGCCAGCAGCTTAGCGTCTGGCGGGAGAACGTATGAGCAGTTCTTC.

This chain connects TRBV7-2 to TRBJ2-1, with a weak D call TRBD1 (6 bases). There are 16 residues in the CDR3. Germline V CDR1 and CDR2: SGHTA, FQGNSA. The V and J ends lost 5 bases and 10 bases respectively, with 24 bases between them. CDR3 protein: CASSPLASSVTGEQFF. DNA of the CDR3: TGTGCCAGCAGCCCTTTGGCGTCTTCGGTCACAGGGGAGCAGTTCTTC.

The V and J genes are TRBV30 and TRBJ1-5; 7 bases agree with TRBD1. The germline V gene encodes CDR1 GTSNPN and CDR2 SVGIG (reference sequence). The length of the CDR3 is 15 residues. J lost 2 bases, V lost 1 base, and 5 bases had no gene match. This CDR3 reads CAWSGTGDGNQPQHF. CDR3 sequence (DNA): TGTGCCTGGAGTGGAACAGGGGATGGCAATCAGCCCCAGCATTTT.

The chain combines TRBV24-1 with TRBJ2-1; possible D gene TRBD2, 6 bases. This CDR3 has 14 amino acids. The V and J ends lost 2 bases and 10 bases respectively, with 14 bases between them. Germline lookup yields CDR1 KGHDR and CDR2 SFDVKD. Here the CDR3 reads CATSDSLSGSEQFF. DNA of the CDR3: TGTGCCACCAGTGATTCCTTGAGCGGGTCGGAGCAGTTCTTC.

There are a few counts of this clone. This chain uses TRBV7-9 with TRBJ2-5, with a weak D call TRBD1 (6 bases). V was clipped by 6 bases and J by 3 bases, with 11 bases between them. This CDR3 is 13 amino acids long. Germline loops: CDR1 SEHNR, CDR2 FQNEAQ (reference sequence). CDR3 residues: CASRKGVEETQYF. The CDR3 DNA reads as TGTGCCAGCAGGAAGGGGGTAGAAGAGACCCAGTACTTC. The entire variable domain, with the rest obtained from reference TRBV7-9 and TRBJ2-5, is as follows: DTGVSQNPRHKITKRGQNVTFRCDPISEHNRLYWYRQTLGQGPEFLTYFQNEAQLEKSRLLSDRFSAERPKGSFSTLEIQRTEQGDSAMYLCASRKGVEETQYFGPGTRLLVL.

The rearrangement joins TRBV6-5 to TRBJ2-7; TRBD1 matches at 12 bases. Trimming at V came to 7 bases and at J to 9 bases, leaving 10 bases not matched to a gene. There are 14 residues in the CDR3. Germline V CDR1 and CDR2: MNHEY, SVGAGI. As DNA, the CDR3 is TGTGCCAGCAATGCTCCGGGACAGGGGGCGCGGCAGTACTTC. This gives the protein CASNAPGQGARQYF.

This clone was detected only once. The chain is built from TRBV6-5 and TRBJ1-1; possibly TRBD1 for D (6 bases). Germline V gives CDR1 MNHEY, CDR2 SVGAGI. Trimming stripped 2 bases from V and 0 bases from J, with 7 bases between. The CDR3 contains 14 residues. CDR3 amino acids: CASSYQGLNTEAFF. CDR3 nucleotides: TGTGCCAGCAGTTACCAGGGGTTGAACACTGAAGCTTTCTTT.

This rearrangement joins TRBV5-1 to TRBJ1-2; tentatively, D is TRBD1 (6 bases). The CDR3 totals 14 residues. In germline, CDR1 is SGHRS, CDR2 YFSETQ. Trimming left V 0 bases short and J 7 bases short, with 13 bases between. The CDR3 coding sequence is TGCGCCAGCAGCTTGGGTTACAGGGAATCTGGCTACACCTTC. It is translated as CASSLGYRESGYTF.

This clone was seen only a few times. Other DNA sequences in the same sample also yield this CDR3. The chain employs TRBV3-1 (or the pseudogene TRBV3-2) and TRBJ2-4; D not certain. CDR3 length: 16 residues. The germline CDR1 and CDR2 sequences are LGHDT and YNNKEL (reference sequence). V lost 0 bases and J lost 2, with 11 bases in between. CDR3 in DNA: TGTGCCAGCAGCCAAGATCTGGTTAGCACCAAAAACATTCAGTACTTC. It translates to CASSQDLVSTKNIQYF.

The chain is built from TRBV5-4 and TRBJ2-3, with D perhaps TRBD2 (6 bases). V shed 2 bases and J shed 5 bases, with 21 bases lying between them. Germline V lookup: CDR1 SGHNT, CDR2 YYREEE (reference sequence). The CDR3 has 17 residues. The CDR3: CASSFPLDGRERDTQYF. The CDR3 DNA sequence: TGTGCCAGCAGCTTCCCCCTGGATGGGCGGGAACGAGATACGCAGTATTTT.

This clone was observed a single time. The gene calls are TRBV27 and TRBJ1-1, with D unresolved. The V end was cut by 1 base, the J end by 1 base, with 7 bases between. CDR3 length equals 14 residues. The germline gives CDR1 MNHEY, CDR2 SMNVEV (reference sequence). The chain's CDR3 is CASSLWQANTEAFF. The CDR3 region has the DNA TGTGCCAGCAGTTTATGGCAGGCGAACACTGAAGCTTTCTTT.

This chain connects TRBV4-3 to TRBJ2-1, with a weak D call TRBD2 (5 bases). V was shortened by 0 bases and J by 15 bases, with 15 bases between the two germline ends. The CDR3 has 13 amino acids. Germline V gene lookup returns CDR1 LGHNA and CDR2 YSLEER. The DNA of the CDR3 is TGCGCCAGCAGCCAAGATCTTTTGGGAGCCCGGTTCTTC. Encoded protein: CASSQDLLGARFF.

This chain connects TRBV4-3 to TRBJ2-3; TRBD1 agrees at 7 bases. This CDR3 region has 13 residues. V trimming: 6 bases; J trimming: 0 bases; junction bases outside the gene matches: 0. Germline V gene sequence: CDR1 LGHNA, CDR2 YSLEER. This chain's CDR3 is CASRGQSTDTQYF. The CDR3 region has the DNA TGCGCCAGCAGGGGACAGAGCACAGATACGCAGTATTTT.

The sample holds one count of this clone. The J gene is TRBJ1-1, the V gene TRBV7-9; 8 bases fit TRBD1. Unmatched junction bases numbered 6, after V lost 3 bases and J lost 3 bases. The CDR3 runs 15 residues. Germline V gene data show CDR1 as SEHNR and CDR2 as FQNEAQ (reference sequence). The CDR3 sequence: CASSLLQGGDTEAFF. As DNA, the CDR3 is TGTGCCAGCAGCTTGCTACAGGGGGGCGACACTGAAGCTTTCTTT.

This clone was observed a handful of times. This sequence joins TRBV20-1 and TRBJ1-2; D perhaps matches TRBD1 (5 bases). CDR1 and CDR2 (germline): DFQATT, SNEGSKA (reference sequence). V dropped 3 bases and J dropped 1 base, with 9 bases sitting between them. The CDR3 sequence is 13 residues long. The CDR3 DNA sequence: TGCAGTGCTAGTGCAGGGCGTAACTATGGCTACACCTTC. It specifies CSASAGRNYGYTF.

This clone appeared a few times. V gene TRBV19 combines with J gene TRBJ1-2; D is possibly TRBD1 (6 bases). This CDR3 spans 18 amino acids. Germline V gene sequence: CDR1 LNHDA, CDR2 SQIVND (reference sequence). V was trimmed by 4 bases and J by 0 bases, leaving 21 bases between them. CDR3 sequence (DNA): TGTGCCAGTAGTAGAGGAAGAGCGGGACAATCTCCTAACTATGGCTACACCTTC. This translates into CASSRGRAGQSPNYGYTF.

The chain has TRBV3-1 (or the pseudogene TRBV3-2) and TRBJ2-6; D is perhaps TRBD2 (6 bases). The CDR3 extends over 17 amino acids. Deletions cut 6 bases from V and 2 bases from J, with 17 bases between. Germline V lookup: CDR1 LGHDT, CDR2 YNNKEL (reference sequence). In DNA form, the CDR3 reads TGTGCCAGCAGAGGAGTTCTTAGCGGCCCTGGGGCCAACGTCCTGACTTTC. It codes for CASRGVLSGPGANVLTF.

V usage is TRBV6-2 or TRBV6-3 and J usage is TRBJ1-2; weak D call: TRBD1 (6 bases). CDR1 and CDR2 from the germline V gene are MNHEY and SVGEGT. Between the trimmed V and J ends, which lost 2 bases and 6 bases, there was a span of 10 bases. The CDR3 consists of 13 residues. CDR3 sequence reads: CASSYPTGNGYTF. The CDR3, as DNA: TGTGCCAGCAGTTACCCCACAGGGAATGGCTACACCTTC.

CDR3 amino acids: CASSSLTFNYGYTF. DNA for the CDR3: TGCGCCAGCAGCTCCTTGACATTTAACTATGGCTACACCTTC. J is TRBJ1-2 and V is TRBV5-1; D ambiguous. Germline V gene sequence: CDR1 SGHRS, CDR2 YFSETQ. CDR3 size: 14 residues. The V end lost 3 bases, the J end lost 1 base, and 10 bases lay between the germline ends.

The V and J genes are TRBV4-1 and TRBJ1-5; weak D call: TRBD1 (6 bases). This CDR3 is built from 17 residues. CDR1 and CDR2 from the germline V gene are MGHRA and YSYEKL. V lost 0 bases and J 5 bases, leaving 17 bases between the germline ends. CDR3 nucleotide sequence: TGCGCCAGCAGCCAAGATAGTGCCGGGACAAGGTATCAGCCCCAGCATTTT. It is translated as CASSQDSAGTRYQPQHF.

The V call is TRBV12-2, the J call TRBJ1-2; no DNA check was done on the table's D call, TRBD1. TRBV12-2 is classified as a pseudogene. The CDR3 contains 15 residues. The CDR3 coding sequence is TGTGCAAGTCGCCCCCGGGACAGGTTATCCTATGGCTACACCTTC. This translates into CASRPRDRLSYGYTF.